This T cell receptor (beta chain) emerged from a study of CD8 T cells in ankylosing spondylitis. Overall study findings and caveats: The study identified a TCR beta motif of about eight highly homologous variants that appeared characteristic of ankylosing spondylitis blood. Some motif variants were previously reported in reactive arthritis synovial fluid and blood.

CDR1 DFQATT and CDR2 SNEGSKA come from the germline V gene (reference sequence). The CDR3 has 14 residues. The V end was cut by 0 bases, the J end by 7 bases, with 15 bases between. TCRdb processed the 5' RACE reads anew with MiXCR; each CDR3 protein has one entry. The sample includes approximately 250,000 distinct CDR3 sequences, roughly a quarter of them seen just once. This clonotype was detected a few times. Antigen: not known. The sample was blood, either unsorted or a sorted T cell fraction (not recorded which). This receptor was identified in a male donor with ankylosing spondylitis or in good health (not recorded which). The chain couples TRBV20-1 to TRBJ1-1; D may be TRBD1 (5 bases). CDR3 in amino acids: CSARDGRGVVEAFF. The CDR3 nucleotides read TGCAGTGCTAGAGATGGAAGGGGAGTGGTTGAAGCTTTCTTT.